Listed below are T cell receptor beta chains from one sample, sequenced in a study of cytomegalovirus exposure and HLA in healthy donors. The repertoire was sequenced with immunoSEQ multiplex PCR; TCRdb's copy has only in-frame clones and lacks some. Here the sample spans a few hundred thousand clones, roughly 75% being singletons. Input material: PBMCs. These receptors were obtained from a woman aged 30 to 39 in good health and CMV-seronegative. Both conserved end residues are trimmed from each CDR3. A D gene is named only where the DNA matches it firmly.

NA | TRBV19 | ASSIQGGNTIY
NA | TRBV9 | ASFGGLGPGYT
NA | TRBV30 | AWNRVQETQY
TRBD2 | TRBV27 | ASSPLAGGNTGELF
NA | TRBV6-1 | ASSEPTGFGEQY
TRBD1 | TRBV27 | ASSPLRTGRTEQF
NA | TRBV10-1 | ASSPLAFTYNEQF
NA | TRBV5-1 | ASSRGGANVLT
NA | TRBV4-2 | ASSLRATGANVLT
NA | TRBV10-3 | AISVTGLNTEAF
NA | TRBV5-6 | ASSRGGGEQF
TRBD1 | TRBV7-3 | ASSSQGANYGYT
TRBD1 | TRBV18 | ASSRGLEGENTEAF
TRBD1 | TRBV11-2 | ASSPDRRGIGEKLF
NA | TRBV6-6 | ASSYAGVGLEAF
TRBD2 | TRBV6-5 | ASSESGLAGQY
TRBD1 | TRBV9 | ASSPETGAFYSGNTIY
NA | TRBV2 | ASINRSNQPQH
NA | TRBV29-1 | SVEGLGGIADTQY
TRBD2 | TRBV7-3 | ASSSNPAGEGPTPGSTDTQY
NA | TRBV7-6 | ASSLSTEYEQY
NA | TRBV6-4 | ASSTSGGANVLT
NA | TRBV19 | ASSTPDTTGDTEAF
NA | TRBV27 | AAGRPPSSYNSPLH
TRBD2 | TRBV27 | ASEKGASGSNEQF
TRBD1 | TRBV7-3 | ASSLGQGLNEQF
NA | TRBV7-3 | ASSLPPTGELF
TRBD2 | TRBV7-3 | ASSLAGGSTYNEQF
NA | TRBV2 | ASSAVMNTEAF